The 24 T cell receptor beta chains given below trace back to one sample, sequenced in a study of blood T cell repertoires in COVID-19. The table came from immunoSEQ multiplex PCR; TCRdb's copy has only in-frame clones and leaves some out. Here the sample spans more than 55,000 clones, about 90% being singletons. The sample consisted of peripheral blood. The receptors shown here come from a man between 60 and 70 years old with active or convalescent COVID-19.

The CDR3 DNA is TGTGCCAGCAGCGTAGACGGAGGGGCCGGGTCTGAAGCTTTCTTT. Amino acids: CASSVDGGAGSEAFF. The rearrangement joins TRBV9 to TRBJ1-1; tentative D call: TRBD1 (5 bases). CDR3 length: 15 amino acids. Trimming cost V 0 bases and J 6 bases, with 15 bases left between them. Germline CDR1 reads SGDLS; CDR2 reads YYNGEE.

The CDR3 protein is CASTQDSYQPQHF. The CDR3 DNA reads as TGTGCCAGTACCCAGGACAGCTATCAGCCCCAGCATTTT. The chain is built from TRBV19 and TRBJ1-5; TRBD1 is a possible D gene (6 bases). V was clipped by 7 bases and J by 5 bases, with 12 bases between them. The CDR3 is 13 amino acids. Looked up from germline, CDR1 is LNHDA and CDR2 is SQIVND (reference sequence). Combining the CDR3 with reference TRBV19 and TRBJ1-5 gives the whole variable domain DGGITQSPKYLFRKEGQNVTLSCEQNLNHDAMYWYRQDPGQGLRLIYYSQIVNDFQKGDIAEGYSVSREKKESFPLTVTSAQKNPTAFYLCASTQDSYQPQHFGDGTRLSIL.

V gene TRBV7-3 combines with J gene TRBJ2-1; TRBD2 aligns across 9 bases. The J segment lost 9 bases and the V segment lost 2 bases, leaving 8 bases of the junction unmatched. This CDR3 is built from 15 residues. The germline V gene encodes CDR1 SGHTA and CDR2 FQGTGA. The CDR3 coding sequence is TGTGCCAGCAGCTTATTGGCGGGGGGGCAGTCTGAGCAGTTCTTC. Translating it yields CASSLLAGGQSEQFF.

V gene TRBV3-1 (or the pseudogene TRBV3-2) combines with J gene TRBJ1-1, with 8 positions matching TRBD1. Germline assignment: CDR1 LGHDT and CDR2 YNNKEL (reference sequence). J gave up 2 bases and V 4 bases, and 3 bases lay outside the gene matches. The CDR3 sequence is 14 residues long. The CDR3 loop reads CASSLQGVNTEAFF. Here the CDR3 DNA reads TGTGCCAGCAGCCTACAGGGGGTTAACACTGAAGCTTTCTTT.

V is TRBV28 and J is TRBJ2-7; 8 bases are a match to TRBD1. This CDR3 region has 11 residues. Germline V gene lookup returns CDR1 MDHEN and CDR2 SYDVKM. V lost 8 bases and J lost 3; bases outside the gene matches: 0. The CDR3 sequence is CASGQGYEQYF. The DNA of the CDR3 is TGTGCCAGCGGACAGGGCTACGAGCAGTACTTC.

This clone was counted once. This chain links TRBV30 with TRBJ1-2; maybe TRBD1 (6 bases). The CDR3 runs 15 residues. Per the germline V gene, CDR1 is GTSNPN and CDR2 is SVGIG (reference sequence). Trimming left V 1 base short and J 2 bases short, with 14 bases between. The DNA of the CDR3 is TGTGCCTGGAGTGCCCCAGGGGCCGTAAACTATGGCTACACCTTC. Its translation is CAWSAPGAVNYGYTF.

The genes are TRBV4-3 and TRBJ2-3; TRBD1 matches 9 bases. This CDR3 region has 14 residues. CDR1 and CDR2 from the germline V gene are LGHNA and YSLEER. J was trimmed by 5 bases and V by 3 bases; bases with no gene match: 3. CDR3 DNA sequence: TGCGCCAGCAGCCAGTACAGGGGGCGAGATACGCAGTATTTT. It specifies CASSQYRGRDTQYF.

V is TRBV4-2 and J is TRBJ2-3, with TRBD2 as a possible D gene (5 bases). Germline CDR1 is LGHNA and CDR2 is YNFKEQ. This CDR3 contains 16 residues. V lost 5 bases and J 0 bases, leaving 15 bases between the germline ends. This chain's CDR3 is CASSFVGSGSTDTQYF. The DNA for the CDR3 is TGTGCCAGCAGCTTCGTCGGGTCGGGGAGCACAGATACGCAGTATTTT.

V gene TRBV11-1 combines with J gene TRBJ1-5; 9 bases are a match to TRBD1. V was clipped by 5 bases and J by 5 bases; unmatched bases: 4. Germline V gene sequence: CDR1 SGHAT, CDR2 FQDESV (reference sequence). The CDR3 length is 14 residues. As DNA, the CDR3 is TGTGCCAGCAGCAGGACAGGGGATCATCAGCCCCAGCATTTT. As protein: CASSRTGDHQPQHF.

This chain's CDR3 is CASTRTGEGGYSNQPQHF. The CDR3 coding sequence is TGTGCCAGTACTAGGACAGGGGAGGGCGGCTATAGCAATCAGCCCCAGCATTTT. This chain uses TRBV19 with TRBJ1-5, with TRBD1 matching 9 bases. This CDR3 has 18 amino acids. V trimming: 7 bases; J trimming: 0 bases; junction bases outside the gene matches: 13. CDR1 is LNHDA, CDR2 SQIVND, per germline (reference sequence).

The V gene is TRBV29-1, the J gene TRBJ1-3; the match to TRBD1 covers 12 bases. Germline assignment: CDR1 SQVTM and CDR2 ANQGSEA. The V and J ends lost 5 bases and 1 base, in that order; junction bases with no gene match: 15. This CDR3 region has 19 residues. The CDR3 nucleotides are TGCAGCGTTTCTATGGGGCCGGGACAGGGGGCGAGGTCTGGAAACACCATATATTTT. Translated, it gives CSVSMGPGQGARSGNTIYF.

The rearrangement joins TRBV11-2 to TRBJ1-2; perhaps TRBD1 as D (5 bases). The germline V gene encodes CDR1 SGHAT and CDR2 FQNNGV. Trimming pared 5 bases from V and 6 bases from J, leaving 16 bases between. This CDR3 region has 14 residues. In DNA, the CDR3 is TGTGCCAGCAGCCCGGGAGTTGGGGACGATGGCTACACCTTC. Residues: CASSPGVGDDGYTF.

This sequence joins TRBV7-2 and TRBJ1-2; D is uncertain. CDR1 SGHTA and CDR2 FQGNSA come from the germline V gene. Trimming shortened V by 1 base and J by 3 bases, and 12 bases separated the two germline ends. This CDR3 is 15 amino acids long. The CDR3 loop reads CASSLGATSHYGYTF. CDR3 DNA: TGTGCCAGCAGCTTAGGGGCTACTTCCCACTATGGCTACACCTTC.

This chain uses TRBV2 with TRBJ2-7; no reliable D call. The germline V gene encodes CDR1 SNHLY and CDR2 FYNNEI. This CDR3 is built from 14 residues. V was trimmed by 2 bases and J by 4 bases, leaving 12 bases between them. The CDR3 is CASSEKLVAYEQYF. As DNA, the CDR3 is TGTGCCAGCAGTGAAAAGTTAGTCGCGTACGAGCAGTACTTC.

This clone has only one observation. The chain employs TRBV6-4 and TRBJ1-6; 9 bases agree with TRBD1. Germline values: CDR1 MRHNA, CDR2 SNTAGT. This CDR3 contains 13 residues. J lost 7 bases, V lost 6 bases, and 1 base had no gene match. This CDR3 is CASSGQGNSPLHF. The CDR3 coding sequence is TGTGCCAGCAGCGGACAGGGGAATTCACCCCTCCACTTT.

The chain has TRBV19 and TRBJ2-6, with D possibly being TRBD1 (6 bases). With 6 bases removed from V and 3 bases from J, the gap between germline ends came to 18 bases. CDR1 and CDR2 (germline): LNHDA, SQIVND (reference sequence). The CDR3 runs 17 residues. DNA of the CDR3: TGTGCCAGTAGACCCACCTCAGGGGAAGGTGGGGCCAACGTCCTGACTTTC. Amino acid sequence: CASRPTSGEGGANVLTF.

V usage is TRBV19 and J usage is TRBJ1-2; D is possibly TRBD1 (5 bases). Per the germline V gene, CDR1 is LNHDA and CDR2 is SQIVND (reference sequence). V was clipped by 2 bases and J by 6 bases, with 13 bases between them. The CDR3 extends over 14 amino acids. CDR3 protein: CASSIFGGGDGYTF. The CDR3 nucleotides are TGTGCCAGTAGTATATTTGGCGGGGGAGATGGCTACACCTTC.

The rearrangement links TRBV19 to TRBJ2-3; 8 positions agree with TRBD1. From germline, CDR1 is LNHDA and CDR2 SQIVND (reference sequence). V shed 7 bases and J 5 bases; nucleotides not matched to a gene: 11. The CDR3 loop spans 15 amino acids. The CDR3 spells CASTRGRGLRDTQYF. For the CDR3, the DNA is TGTGCCAGTACAAGGGGCAGGGGGCTGAGAGATACGCAGTATTTT.

V and J are TRBV19 and TRBJ1-4, with 9 bases matching TRBD1. The CDR3 has 16 amino acids. Germline assignment: CDR1 LNHDA and CDR2 SQIVND (reference sequence). V lost 5 bases to trimming and J lost 4 bases; unmatched junction nucleotides: 8. The CDR3 reads CASSQGTGHGNEKLFF. As DNA, the CDR3 is TGTGCCAGTAGTCAGGGGACAGGGCACGGTAATGAAAAACTGTTTTTT.

The rearrangement uses TRBV5-4 and TRBJ2-3; D ambiguous. The CDR3 contains 13 residues. Germline V gene lookup returns CDR1 SGHNT and CDR2 YYREEE (reference sequence). V lost 3 bases, J lost 7 bases, and 12 bases lay in between. CDR3 bases: TGTGCCAGCAGCTCGCCCTTAGATAATACGCAGTATTTT. It is translated as CASSSPLDNTQYF.

The CDR3 protein is CASSRAVGVGTEAFF. In DNA form, the CDR3 reads TGTGCCAGCAGCCGGGCCGTGGGCGTCGGCACTGAAGCTTTCTTT. The chain is built from TRBV14 and TRBJ1-1; D remains ambiguous. The V end was cut by 4 bases, the J end by 4 bases, with 16 bases between. CDR1 and CDR2 (germline): SGHDN, FVKESK. This CDR3 has 15 residues.

V is TRBV18 and J is TRBJ1-5; 9 bases align to TRBD1. The V segment lost 6 bases and the J segment 4 bases; nucleotides outside the gene matches: 4. This CDR3 region has 14 residues. CDR1 is KGHSH and CDR2 is LQKENI in the germline V gene. The CDR3 bases are TGTGCCAGCTCCCGGGACAGGGAAAATCAGCCCCAGCATTTT. It specifies CASSRDRENQPQHF.

The chain couples TRBV18 to TRBJ1-2, with TRBD1 as a possible D gene (6 bases). Germline V CDR1 and CDR2: KGHSH, LQKENI. CDR3 length equals 17 residues. The V end was cut by 3 bases, the J end by 1 base, with 18 bases between. This CDR3 reads CASSPPAQGKNNYGYTF. CDR3 DNA sequence: TGTGCCAGCTCACCCCCGGCTCAGGGGAAAAATAACTATGGCTACACCTTC.

The gene calls are TRBV27 and TRBJ1-5; 9 nucleotides align to TRBD1. The germline gives CDR1 MNHEY, CDR2 SMNVEV (reference sequence). Trimming cost V 0 bases and J 7 bases; bases outside gene matches: 7. This CDR3 has 16 residues. The CDR3 region is CASSLSRGQGGQPQHF. In nucleotides, the CDR3 is TGTGCCAGCAGTTTATCGAGGGGACAGGGAGGCCAGCCCCAGCATTTT.